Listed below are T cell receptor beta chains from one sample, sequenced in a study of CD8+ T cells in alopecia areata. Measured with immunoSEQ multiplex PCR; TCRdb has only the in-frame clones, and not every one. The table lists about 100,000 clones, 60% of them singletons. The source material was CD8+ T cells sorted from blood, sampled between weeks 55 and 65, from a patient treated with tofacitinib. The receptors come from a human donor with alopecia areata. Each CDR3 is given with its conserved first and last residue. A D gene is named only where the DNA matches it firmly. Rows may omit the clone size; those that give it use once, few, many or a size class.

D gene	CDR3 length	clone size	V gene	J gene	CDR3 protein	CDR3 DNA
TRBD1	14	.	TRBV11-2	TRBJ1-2	CASSLSGTGYGYTF	TGTGCCAGCAGCCTATCCGGGACAGGGTACGGCTACACCTTC
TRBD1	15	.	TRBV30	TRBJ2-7	CAWSVRGTGGYEQYF	TGTGCCTGGAGTGTACGGGGGACAGGGGGGTACGAGCAGTACTTC
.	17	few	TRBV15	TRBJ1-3	CATSRVPDTLSGNTIYF	TGTGCCACCAGCAGAGTTCCGGACACCTTATCTGGAAACACCATATATTTT
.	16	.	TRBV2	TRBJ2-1	CASRPPEGGSYNEQFF	TGTGCCAGCAGACCCCCGGAGGGGGGTTCCTACAATGAGCAGTTCTTC
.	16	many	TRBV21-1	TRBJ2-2	CASYPQGRFLTGELFF	TGTGCCAGCTATCCCCAGGGAAGGTTCTTGACCGGGGAGCTGTTTTTT
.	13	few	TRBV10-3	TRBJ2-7	CAISERGSYEQYF	TGTGCCATCAGTGAGCGGGGGTCCTACGAGCAGTACTTC
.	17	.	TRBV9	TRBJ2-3	CASSADLGSGSTDTQYF	TGTGCCAGCAGCGCAGATCTGGGATCGGGGAGCACAGATACGCAGTATTTT
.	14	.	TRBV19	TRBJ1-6	CASSPGARGSPLHF	TGTGCCAGTAGCCCGGGGGCGCGGGGTTCACCCCTCCACTTT
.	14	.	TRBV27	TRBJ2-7	CASSYGKGRHEQYF	TGTGCCAGCAGTTACGGAAAGGGACGCCACGAGCAGTACTTC
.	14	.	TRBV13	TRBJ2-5	CASSSPGAVETQYF	TGTGCCAGCAGCTCCCCGGGGGCGGTCGAGACCCAGTACTTC
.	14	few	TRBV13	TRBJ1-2	CASSRVRERYGYTF	TGTGCCAGCAGCCGAGTCAGGGAGAGGTATGGCTACACCTTC
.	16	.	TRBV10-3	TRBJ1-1	CAISGGWSRWNTEAFF	TGTGCCATCAGTGGTGGCTGGTCCAGATGGAACACTGAAGCTTTCTTT
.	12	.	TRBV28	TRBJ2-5	CASSSTAETQYF	TGTGCCAGCAGCTCGACCGCTGAGACCCAGTACTTC
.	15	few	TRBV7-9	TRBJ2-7	CASSHWTADSYEQYF	TGTGCCAGCAGCCACTGGACAGCGGACTCCTACGAGCAGTACTTC
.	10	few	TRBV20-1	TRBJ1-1	CSAGEDVAFF	TGCAGTGCGGGGGAAGACGTGGCTTTCTTT
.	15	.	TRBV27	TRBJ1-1	CASSFRPGVNTEAFF	TGTGCCAGCAGTTTCCGGCCCGGGGTCAACACTGAAGCTTTCTTT
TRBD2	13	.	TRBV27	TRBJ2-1	CASSLSKLAQQFF	TGTGCCAGCAGTTTATCCAAACTAGCGCAGCAGTTCTTC
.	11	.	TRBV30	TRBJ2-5	CAWAVGETQYF	TGTGCCTGGGCTGTAGGGGAGACCCAGTACTTC
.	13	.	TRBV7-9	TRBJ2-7	CASSLAGGGEQYF	TGTGCCAGCAGCTTAGCAGGAGGGGGCGAGCAGTACTTC
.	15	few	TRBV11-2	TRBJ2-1	CASSPLASSYNEQFF	TGTGCCAGCAGCCCCCTTGCCAGCTCCTACAATGAGCAGTTCTTC
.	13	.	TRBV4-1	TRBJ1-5	CASSGHPNQPQHF	TGCGCCAGCAGCGGGCACCCCAATCAGCCCCAGCATTTT
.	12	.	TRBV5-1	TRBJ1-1	CASSGGRSEAFF	TGCGCCAGCTCGGGGGGAAGGTCTGAAGCTTTCTTT
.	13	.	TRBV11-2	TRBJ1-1	CASSPVGGTEAFF	TGTGCCAGCAGCCCAGTTGGGGGAACTGAAGCTTTCTTT
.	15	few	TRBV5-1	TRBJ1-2	CASRPSVITDYGYTF	TGCGCCAGCAGGCCCAGTGTCATTACGGACTATGGCTACACCTTC
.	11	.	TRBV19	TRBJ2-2	CASSMGRELFF	TGTGCCAGTAGTATGGGAAGGGAGCTGTTTTTT
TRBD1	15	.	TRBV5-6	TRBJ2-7	CASSLSDRVGYEQYF	TGTGCCAGCAGCCTATCGGACAGGGTAGGCTACGAGCAGTACTTC
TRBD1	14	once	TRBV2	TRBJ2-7	CASAGTGRSYEQYF	TGTGCCAGCGCCGGGACAGGGAGATCCTACGAGCAGTACTTC
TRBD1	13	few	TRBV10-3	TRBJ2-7	CAIGQGDSYEQYF	TGTGCCATCGGTCAGGGGGACTCCTACGAGCAGTACTTC
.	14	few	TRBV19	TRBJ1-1	CASSILTGNTEAFF	TGTGCCAGTAGTATTTTAACGGGCAACACTGAAGCTTTCTTT
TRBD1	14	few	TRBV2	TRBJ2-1	CASCRTGDYNEQFF	TGTGCCAGCTGTCGGACAGGGGACTACAATGAGCAGTTCTTC
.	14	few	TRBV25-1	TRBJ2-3	CASSARTSTDTQYF	TGTGCCAGCAGTGCCAGGACTAGCACAGATACGCAGTATTTT
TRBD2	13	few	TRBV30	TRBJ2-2	CAWTSGNTGELFF	TGTGCCTGGACTAGCGGAAACACCGGGGAGCTGTTTTTT
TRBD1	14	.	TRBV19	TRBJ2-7	CASSPGTALYEQYF	TGTGCCAGTAGTCCAGGGACAGCGCTCTACGAGCAGTACTTC
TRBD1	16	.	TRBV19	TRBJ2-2	CASSTQDRAGTGELFF	TGTGCCAGTAGTACCCAGGACAGGGCGGGCACCGGGGAGCTGTTTTTT
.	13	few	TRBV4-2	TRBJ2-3	CASSQVLADTQYF	TGTGCCAGCAGCCAAGTCCTAGCGGATACGCAGTATTTT
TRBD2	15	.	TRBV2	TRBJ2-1	CASSRGGSSYNEQFF	TGTGCCAGCAGCCGGGGGGGCTCGTCCTACAATGAGCAGTTCTTC
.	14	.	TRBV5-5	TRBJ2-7	CASSLGRVVYEQYF	TGTGCCAGCAGCTTGGGCAGGGTGGTCTACGAGCAGTACTTC
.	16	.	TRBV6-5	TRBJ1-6	CASSYSKQGRNSPLHF	TGTGCCAGCAGTTACTCGAAACAGGGACGTAATTCACCCCTCCACTTT
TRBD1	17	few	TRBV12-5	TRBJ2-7	CASGLVRGQGRSYEQYF	TGTGCTAGTGGTTTGGTACGGGGACAGGGAAGGTCCTACGAGCAGTACTTC
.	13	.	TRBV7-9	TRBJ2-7	CASSPTDFYEQYF	TGTGCCAGCAGCCCGACAGATTTCTACGAGCAGTACTTC